This T cell receptor (beta chain) was captured in a study of CD8+ T cells in alopecia areata. CDR3 length: 14 amino acids. Trimming removed 3 bases at V and 4 bases at J, with 11 bases between. Germline V lookup: CDR1 SGDLS, CDR2 YYNGEE. Isolated RNA was reverse transcribed into cDNA used as the sequencing template. Sequencing was performed with immunoSEQ multiplex PCR; in TCRdb, only in-frame clones are kept and a portion is missing. The sample holds 150,000 or so clones, approximately 45% seen once. The sequenced sample was CD4+ T cells sorted from blood. The sequence was collected from a human donor with alopecia areata. The chain is built from TRBV9 and TRBJ2-1; D might be TRBD2 (5 bases). The CDR3 loop reads CASSASSRYNEQFF. The CDR3 region has the DNA TGTGCCAGCAGCGCTAGCTCCCGGTACAATGAGCAGTTCTTC.